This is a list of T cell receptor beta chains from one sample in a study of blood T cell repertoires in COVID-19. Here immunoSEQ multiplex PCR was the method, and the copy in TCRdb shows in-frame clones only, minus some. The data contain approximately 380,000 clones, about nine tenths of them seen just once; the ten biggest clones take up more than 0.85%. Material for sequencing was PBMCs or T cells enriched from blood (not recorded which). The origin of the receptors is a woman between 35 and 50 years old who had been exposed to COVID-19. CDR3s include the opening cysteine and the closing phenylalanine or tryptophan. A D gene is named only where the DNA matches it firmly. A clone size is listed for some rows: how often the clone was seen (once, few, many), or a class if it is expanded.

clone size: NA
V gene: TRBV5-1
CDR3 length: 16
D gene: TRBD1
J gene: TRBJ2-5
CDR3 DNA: TGCGCCAGCAGCCACAGACAGGGTAGTAGGGAAGAGACCCAGTACTTC
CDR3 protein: CASSHRQGSREETQYF

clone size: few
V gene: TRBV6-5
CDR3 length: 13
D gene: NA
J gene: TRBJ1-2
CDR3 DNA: TGTGCCAGCAATACGGACAGCATCTATGGCTACACCTTC
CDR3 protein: CASNTDSIYGYTF

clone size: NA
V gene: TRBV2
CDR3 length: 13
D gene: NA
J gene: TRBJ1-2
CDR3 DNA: TGTGCCAGCAGTGAATCGGGGGATCATGGCTACACCTTC
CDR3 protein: CASSESGDHGYTF

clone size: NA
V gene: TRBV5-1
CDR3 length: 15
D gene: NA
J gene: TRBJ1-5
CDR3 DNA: TGCGCCAGCAGCGTCCAGGGTCAAATTGGACAGCCCCAGCATTTT
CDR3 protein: CASSVQGQIGQPQHF

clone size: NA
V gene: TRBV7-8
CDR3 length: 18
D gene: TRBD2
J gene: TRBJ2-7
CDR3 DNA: TGTGCCAGCAGCTTAACGTCAACTAGCGGACAAACCTTCTACGAGCAGTACTTC
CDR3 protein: CASSLTSTSGQTFYEQYF

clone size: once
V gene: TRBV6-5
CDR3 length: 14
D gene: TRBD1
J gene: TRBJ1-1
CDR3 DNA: TGTGCCACCGGGACAGACTATTTCTCGACTGAAGCTTTCTTT
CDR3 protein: CATGTDYFSTEAFF

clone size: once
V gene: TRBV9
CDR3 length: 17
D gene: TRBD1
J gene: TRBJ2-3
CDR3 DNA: TGTGCCAGCAGCCCTTGGGACAGGGGGCGGGTCACAGATACGCAGTATTTT
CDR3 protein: CASSPWDRGRVTDTQYF

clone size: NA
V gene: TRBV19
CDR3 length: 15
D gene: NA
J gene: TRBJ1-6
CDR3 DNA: TGTGCCAGTAGTGGGAGGGGACGAAAAAATTCACCCCTCCACTTT
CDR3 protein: CASSGRGRKNSPLHF

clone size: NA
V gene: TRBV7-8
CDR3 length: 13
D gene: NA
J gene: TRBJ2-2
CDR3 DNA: TGTGCCAGCAGGGGACTCAACACCGGGGAGCTGTTTTTT
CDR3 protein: CASRGLNTGELFF

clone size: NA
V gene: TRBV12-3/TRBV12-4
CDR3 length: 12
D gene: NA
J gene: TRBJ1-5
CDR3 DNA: TGTGCCAGCAGTACTACTGAGCAGCCCCAGCATTTT
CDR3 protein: CASSTTEQPQHF

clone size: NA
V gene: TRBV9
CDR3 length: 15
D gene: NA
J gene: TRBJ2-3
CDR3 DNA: TGTGCCAGCAGCGTAGGCCTGGGGGCGCCGGATACGCAGTATTTT
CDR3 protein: CASSVGLGAPDTQYF

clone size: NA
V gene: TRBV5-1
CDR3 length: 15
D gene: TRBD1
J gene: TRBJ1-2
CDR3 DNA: TGCGCCAGCAGCTTGGCCATTGGACAGGGGAATGCAGTTACCTTC
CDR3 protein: CASSLAIGQGNAVTF

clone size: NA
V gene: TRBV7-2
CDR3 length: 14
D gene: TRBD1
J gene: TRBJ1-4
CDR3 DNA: TGTGCCAGCAGCTTCGGACAGGGGAATGAAAAACTGTTTTTT
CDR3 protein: CASSFGQGNEKLFF

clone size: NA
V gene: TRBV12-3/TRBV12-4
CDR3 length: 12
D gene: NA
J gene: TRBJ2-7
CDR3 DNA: TGTGCCAGCACCTATGGAGGCGACGAGCAGTACTTC
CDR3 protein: CASTYGGDEQYF

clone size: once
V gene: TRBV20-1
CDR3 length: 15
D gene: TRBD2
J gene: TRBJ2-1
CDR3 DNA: TGCAGTGCTAGTCCCCTAGCGGGGGGGGTCAATGAGCAGTTCTTC
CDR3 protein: CSASPLAGGVNEQFF

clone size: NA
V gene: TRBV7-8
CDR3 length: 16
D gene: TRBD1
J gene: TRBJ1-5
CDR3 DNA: TGTGCCAGCAGCTTAGGGGACAGGGTCCCCAATCAGCCCCAGCATTTT
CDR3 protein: CASSLGDRVPNQPQHF

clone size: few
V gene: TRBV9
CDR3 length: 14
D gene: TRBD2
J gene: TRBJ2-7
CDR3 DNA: TGTGCCAGCAGCGTAGAAGCGGGGGTCTACGAGCAGTACTTC
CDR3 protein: CASSVEAGVYEQYF

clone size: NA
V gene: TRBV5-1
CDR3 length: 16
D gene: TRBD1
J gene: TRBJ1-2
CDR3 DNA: TGCGCCAGCAGCTTGGCTGGGACAGGGGGGTCGTATGGCTACACCTTC
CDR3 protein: CASSLAGTGGSYGYTF

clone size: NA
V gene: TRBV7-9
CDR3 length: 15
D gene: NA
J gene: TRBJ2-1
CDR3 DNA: TGTGCCAGCAGCCCGATCGGGAGCTCCTACAATGAGCAGTTCTTC
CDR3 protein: CASSPIGSSYNEQFF

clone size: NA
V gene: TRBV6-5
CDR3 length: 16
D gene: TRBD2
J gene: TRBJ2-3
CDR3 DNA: TGTGCCAGCAGTTTTGGACTAGCGGGGCCGGGGGATACGCAGTATTTT
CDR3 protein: CASSFGLAGPGDTQYF

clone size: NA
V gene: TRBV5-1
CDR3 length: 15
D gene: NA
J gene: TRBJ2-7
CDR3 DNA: TGCGCCAGCAGCTTTAGTGCAGGGGCAACCTACGAGCAGTACTTC
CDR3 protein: CASSFSAGATYEQYF

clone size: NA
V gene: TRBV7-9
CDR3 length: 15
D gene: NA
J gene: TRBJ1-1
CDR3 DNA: TGTGCCAGCAGCTCCACCGGGACTGAGAACACTGAAGCTTTCTTT
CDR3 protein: CASSSTGTENTEAFF